Sequencing of this TCR beta chain was carried out in a study of blood T cells in healthy people across ages. Study-level findings and limits: Greater diversity and more naive CD4+ cells were seen in long-lived donors than in aged donors.

The sample providers were healthy Caucasian people from Russia, aged roughly 6 to 100. Investigators took about 9.2 milliliters of peripheral blood from every donor. V trimming: 3 bases; J trimming: 6 bases; junction bases outside the gene matches: 10. This CDR3 comprises 16 residues. The germline CDR1 and CDR2 sequences are SGHDT and YYEEEE. For the second PCR, which ran for about 6 to 12 cycles, a sample-barcoded 5' primer and a J-beta primer mix were used. TCRdb reprocessed the 5' RACE reads via MiXCR and lists one record per CDR3 protein. Here the sample spans under 1,000,000 distinct CDR3 sequences, about 37% being singletons. This clonotype was seen a few times. Antigen: not known.

The TCR was taken from a man aged 18 to 30 in good health. Sequencing input: blood. The chain uses TRBV5-6 and TRBJ2-1; TRBD2 matches at 9 bases. The CDR3 region is CASSSPAGLALNEQFF. The CDR3 region has the DNA TGTGCCAGCAGCTCCCCCGCGGGACTAGCCCTCAATGAGCAGTTCTTC. The variable domain in full, completed from reference TRBV5-6 and TRBJ2-1, reads DAGVTQSPTHLIKTRGQQVTLRCSPKSGHDTVSWYQQALGQGPQFIFQYYEEEERQRGNFPDRFSGHQFPNYSSELNVNALLLGDSALYLCASSSPAGLALNEQFFGPGTRLTVL.